The clone carrying this T cell receptor (beta chain) was seen only once. The sample comes from a study of T cell changes during pregnancy in multiple sclerosis. Libraries were prepared by immunoSEQ multiplex PCR; TCRdb keeps only in-frame clonotypes and omits some of them. This table holds 100,000 or so clones, roughly 92% found once. The sample was peripheral blood, taken in the second trimester of pregnancy. The receptor was isolated from a female donor with multiple sclerosis, enrolled in a pregnancy study.

The CDR3 nucleotides are TGCGCCAGCAGTTATAGCGGGGGCGAGGGAGATACGCAGTATTTT. Its translation: CASSYSGGEGDTQYF. The gene calls are TRBV10-1 and TRBJ2-3, with 9 bases aligning to TRBD2. The CDR3 is made up of 15 amino acids. The V segment lost 5 bases and the J segment 5 bases; nucleotides outside the gene matches: 8. Per germline, CDR1 WNHNN and CDR2 SYGVQD (reference sequence).